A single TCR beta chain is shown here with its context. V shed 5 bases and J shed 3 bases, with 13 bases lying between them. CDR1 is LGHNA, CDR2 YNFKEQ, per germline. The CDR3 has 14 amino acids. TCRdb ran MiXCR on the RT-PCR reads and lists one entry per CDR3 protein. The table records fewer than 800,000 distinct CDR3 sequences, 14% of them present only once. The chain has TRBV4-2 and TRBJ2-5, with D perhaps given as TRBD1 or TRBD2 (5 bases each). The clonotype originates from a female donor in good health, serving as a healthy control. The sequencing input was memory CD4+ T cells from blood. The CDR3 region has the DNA TGTGCCAGCAGCACGACCGGGACCGAAGAGACCCAGTACTTC. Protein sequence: CASSTTGTEETQYF.